This T cell receptor (beta chain) was profiled in a study of regulatory T cells in long-lasting Graves disease. Described time point: newly diagnosed GD, antithyroid drugs for less than 3 months. Scientists built the TCR library using RNA that was extracted from PBMCs. American Thyroid Association guidelines were used to diagnose Graves' disease. This clonotype was found many times. Its antigen is still unknown. One end of the junction varies from germline; a read error may be responsible. To make TCR beta libraries, researchers used iRepertoire HTBI primers and Arm-PCR of CDR3 regions. A single record per CDR3 protein comes from TCRdb applying MiXCR to the multiplex PCR reads. The table has about 620,000 distinct CDR3 sequences, 15% to 20% seen once. The CDR3 loop spans 13 amino acids. Study-level points and caveats: Under persistent disease, TRBV28, TRBJ1-2 and TRBJ2-5 were used preferentially.

These data also featured in a second study, about T cells in Graves' hyperthyroidism and ophthalmopathy.

This sequence was found in a woman in her 30s with Graves disease. The chain couples TRBV12-3 or TRBV12-4 to TRBJ1-1, with no clear D. The starting material was peripheral blood mononuclear cells (PBMCs), obtained at new diagnosis, from a patient treated with antithyroid drugs. Written as DNA, the CDR3 is TGTGGCAGCAGCTGGGGAAGATTGGCTGAAGCTTTCTTT. Its protein product is CGSSWGRLAEAFF.